These T cell receptor beta chains were read from a single sample in a study of blood T cell repertoires in COVID-19. The method was immunoSEQ multiplex PCR; TCRdb's version includes in-frame clones alone and lacks a portion of them. The sample has 170,000 or so clones; roughly 87% are singletons. The specimen sequenced was PBMCs or T cells enriched from blood (not recorded which). These TCRs come from a woman in her 50s who had recovered from COVID-19. Both conserved end residues are part of each CDR3. A D gene is named only where the DNA matches it firmly. Only some rows state a clone size, as once, few, many or a class for expanded clones.

>TRBV28|-|TRBJ1-5|-
CASSPYDSLDQPQHF
TGTGCCAGCAGCCCATACGACAGCCTCGACCAGCCCCAGCATTTT
>TRBV7-8|-|TRBJ2-7|-
CASSFGASGYEQYF
TGTGCCAGCAGCTTTGGGGCCTCTGGCTACGAGCAGTACTTC
>TRBV7-9|-|TRBJ2-2|-
CASSGGVANTGELFF
TGTGCCAGCAGCGGCGGGGTAGCGAACACCGGGGAGCTGTTTTTT
>TRBV5-6|TRBD1|TRBJ1-5|-
CASSLTGVINQPQHF
TGTGCCAGCAGCTTAACAGGGGTCATCAATCAGCCCCAGCATTTT
>TRBV7-2|TRBD1|TRBJ2-1|-
CASSFAGGNYNEQFF
TGTGCCAGCAGCTTCGCAGGGGGCAACTACAATGAGCAGTTCTTC
>TRBV10-3|TRBD2|TRBJ2-7|-
CATRTSGIRTEQYF
TGTGCCACTAGGACTAGCGGGATAAGGACCGAGCAGTACTTC
>TRBV6-5|-|TRBJ1-3|-
CASRPPGGNTIYF
TGTGCCAGCCGTCCTCCGGGTGGAAACACCATATATTTT
>TRBV9|-|TRBJ2-7|-
CASSVDSGAAYEQYF
TGTGCCAGCAGCGTAGATTCAGGGGCCGCCTACGAGCAGTACTTC
>TRBV7-9|TRBD2|TRBJ2-1|-
CASSSWTSGSYNEQFF
TGTGCCAGCAGCTCATGGACTAGCGGGAGCTACAATGAGCAGTTCTTC
>TRBV4-1|TRBD1|TRBJ2-7|once
CASSQEDRVRYEQYF
TGCGCCAGCAGCCAAGAGGACAGGGTACGCTACGAGCAGTACTTC
>TRBV6-2/TRBV6-3|-|TRBJ2-2|-
CASSDRLLNTGELFF
TGTGCCAGCAGTGACAGACTTCTGAACACCGGGGAGCTGTTTTTT
>TRBV29-1|-|TRBJ1-1|-
CSVGSATTLGTEAFF
TGCAGCGTTGGGAGTGCGACGACCTTGGGCACTGAAGCTTTCTTT
>TRBV5-5|-|TRBJ1-3|-
CASSLGGNTIYF
TGTGCCAGCAGCCTAGGAGGAAACACCATATATTTT
>TRBV20-1|-|TRBJ1-2|-
CSAGAGAPDPLGYTF
TGCAGTGCTGGTGCAGGGGCACCCGACCCTCTTGGCTACACCTTC
>TRBV2|-|TRBJ2-4|-
CASRREGGGIQYF
TGTGCCAGCAGGCGTGAGGGAGGTGGCATTCAGTACTTC
>TRBV7-2|TRBD1|TRBJ1-3|-
CASRRQGLGNTIYF
TGTGCCAGCAGACGACAGGGGTTAGGAAACACCATATATTTT
>TRBV10-3|-|TRBJ1-5|once
CAISESKTSQAGNQPQHF
TGTGCCATCAGTGAGTCGAAAACCAGCCAGGCCGGCAATCAGCCCCAGCATTTT
>TRBV5-1|-|TRBJ1-4|-
CASSRDSTNEKLFF
TGCGCCAGCAGCAGGGACTCAACTAATGAAAAACTGTTTTTT
>TRBV6-2/TRBV6-3|TRBD2|TRBJ2-1|-
CASSYKLAGGPLAGNEQFF
TGTGCCAGCAGTTACAAACTAGCGGGAGGGCCCCTGGCTGGCAATGAGCAGTTCTTC
>TRBV19|-|TRBJ1-4|-
CASSIPGKSEKLFF
TGTGCCAGTAGTATTCCGGGGAAGAGTGAAAAACTGTTTTTT
>TRBV4-1|-|TRBJ2-7|-
CASSQDLDTYSYEQYF
TGCGCCAGCAGCCAAGATCTTGACACTTATTCCTACGAGCAGTACTTC
>TRBV28|TRBD1|TRBJ1-6|-
CASSSSQGLSYNSPLHF
TGTGCCAGCAGTAGCTCACAGGGGCTCTCCTATAATTCACCCCTCCACTTT
>TRBV9|-|TRBJ1-2|-
CASSSRRGGDYGYTF
TGTGCCAGCAGCTCTAGGAGAGGGGGGGACTATGGCTACACCTTC
>TRBV5-1|-|TRBJ2-7|-
CASSLGPGSYEQYF
TGCGCCAGCAGCTTGGGCCCTGGGAGCTACGAGCAGTACTTC
>TRBV10-3|TRBD2|TRBJ2-3|-
CAIGDQGRAGDTQYF
TGTGCCATCGGAGACCAAGGGAGGGCCGGAGATACGCAGTATTTT
>TRBV7-9|TRBD2|TRBJ2-5|-
CASSLRAGVQETQYF
TGTGCCAGCAGCTTAAGGGCGGGGGTACAAGAGACCCAGTACTTC
>TRBV25-1|TRBD2|TRBJ2-7|-
CASSGTSGTTYEQYF
TGTGCCAGCAGTGGGACTAGCGGGACCACCTACGAGCAGTACTTC
>TRBV4-1|-|TRBJ2-1|-
CASSPPTDYYNEQFF
TGCGCCAGCAGCCCCCCTACGGACTATTACAATGAGCAGTTCTTC
>TRBV24-1|TRBD2|TRBJ2-3|-
CATSDSGLARTDTQYF
TGTGCCACCAGTGATTCGGGACTAGCGCGCACAGATACGCAGTATTTT
>TRBV5-1|-|TRBJ1-3|-
CASSLASGWGNTIYF
TGCGCCAGCAGCTTGGCCTCAGGGTGGGGAAACACCATATATTTT